This T cell receptor beta chain derives from a study of shared clonotypes between healthy human individuals. For the study at large: Per donor, CD8 memory used one plate, CD8 naive used two, CD4 memory used three and CD4 naive used three. The study's findings and limits: Generation probability values for non-shared clonotypes were lower than those for clonotypes shared by all four donors. Rarefaction analysis demonstrated incomplete sorted-subset sequencing notwithstanding large depth. Some naive CD4 clonotypes, roughly 4.5%, turned up in common across several donors.

CD45RO-negative, CCR7-selected cells formed the naive CD8 fraction, which excluded terminally differentiated effector memory CD45RA+ cells. The data were produced by immunoSEQ multiplex PCR, yet TCRdb's version contains in-frame clones alone and is incomplete. The table records around 2,000,000 clones, approximately 95% of them present only once. The CDR3 runs 15 residues. CDR1 is MGHRA and CDR2 is YSYEKL in the germline V gene. The junction had 4 bases not matched to a gene; V was cut back by 1 base and J by 2 bases. In the case of this clone: Antigen: not known.

This receptor was identified in a man aged 18 to 30 in good health. The sample comprised naive CD8+ T cells sorted from blood. This chain joins TRBV4-1 and TRBJ2-7, with 8 bases matching TRBD1. This CDR3 reads CASSQVLQGAYEQYF. Here the CDR3 DNA reads TGCGCCAGCAGCCAAGTCTTACAGGGGGCCTACGAGCAGTACTTC.